This TCR beta chain was recorded in a study of neurological immune-mediated disorders. Across the whole study: About 90% of the roughly 34 multiple sclerosis patients had relapsing-remitting disease; 3 had secondary progressive. Whole-study results and caveats: One related-CDR3 cluster, found by phylogenetic grouping, held repertoires of 18 of 34 multiple sclerosis patients and is a possible signature. None of the features examined (clinical or MRI) was associated with the multiple sclerosis repertoire cluster.

From 15-18 subjects, every sequencing run obtained over 160 million TCR-beta sequences. TCRdb processed the 5' RACE reads anew with MiXCR; each CDR3 protein has one entry. The sample consists of about 95,000 distinct CDR3 sequences, around 3.4% of them appearing once. On this clonotype: Its target is unknown. A read error may be the cause here, since a much bigger clone is one base away.

Germline V gene sequence: CDR1 SGHRS, CDR2 YFSETQ. V lost 1 base to trimming and J lost 8 bases, with 10 bases between them. This CDR3 has 13 amino acids. The specimen sequenced was PBMCs. The rearrangement joins TRBV5-1 to TRBJ1-5; D might be TRBD1 (6 bases). This TCR was sampled from a woman aged 18-29 years with multiple sclerosis. The CDR3 loop is CASSLTGPEPQHF. The CDR3, as DNA: TGCGCCAGCAGCTTGACAGGGCCCGAGCCCCAGCATTTT. Using reference TRBV5-1 and TRBJ1-5 for the parts outside the CDR3, the full variable domain is KAGVTQTPRYLIKTRGQQVTLSCSPISGHRSVSWYQQTPGQGLQFLFEYFSETQRNKGNFPGRFSGRQFSNSRSEMNVSTLELGDSALYLCASSLTGPEPQHFGDGTRLSIL.